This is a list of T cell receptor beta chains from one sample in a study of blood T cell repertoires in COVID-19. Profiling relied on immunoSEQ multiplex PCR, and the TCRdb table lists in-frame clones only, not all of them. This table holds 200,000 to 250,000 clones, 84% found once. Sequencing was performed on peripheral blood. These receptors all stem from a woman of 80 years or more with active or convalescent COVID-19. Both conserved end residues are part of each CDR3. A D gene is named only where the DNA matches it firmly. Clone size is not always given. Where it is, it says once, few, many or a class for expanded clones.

CDR3: CASTPTGNYGYTF; DNA: TGTGCCAGCACCCCGACAGGGAACTATGGCTACACCTTC; size: .; V: TRBV6-2/TRBV6-3; J: TRBJ1-2; D: TRBD1
CDR3: CASSEPDTYNEQFF; DNA: TGTGCCAGCAGTGAACCTGACACCTACAATGAGCAGTTCTTC; size: .; V: TRBV25-1; J: TRBJ2-1; D: .
CDR3: CASSQDGAGGTNTGELFF; DNA: TGCGCCAGCAGCCAAGATGGGGCAGGGGGCACGAACACCGGGGAGCTGTTTTTT; size: .; V: TRBV4-1; J: TRBJ2-2; D: TRBD1
CDR3: CASSDSLASGHEQFF; DNA: TGTGCCAGCAGTGACTCGTTAGCTTCCGGCCATGAGCAGTTCTTC; size: .; V: TRBV6-4; J: TRBJ2-1; D: .
CDR3: CASSLGLGNEQFF; DNA: TGTGCCAGCAGCTTAGGACTAGGCAATGAGCAGTTCTTC; size: .; V: TRBV7-3; J: TRBJ2-1; D: TRBD2
CDR3: CASSSSGGRTTDTQYF; DNA: TGTGCCAGCAGCTCGTCGGGGGGCCGGACCACAGATACGCAGTATTTT; size: few; V: TRBV7-9; J: TRBJ2-3; D: .
CDR3: CASSQDSRDSLYGYTF; DNA: TGTGCCAGCAGCCAAGACTCCCGGGACAGCCTCTATGGCTACACCTTC; size: few; V: TRBV3-1/TRBV3-2; J: TRBJ1-2; D: TRBD1
CDR3: CASSLREFSGNTIYF; DNA: TGTGCCAGCAGCTTGAGGGAGTTCTCCGGAAACACCATATATTTT; size: .; V: TRBV5-6; J: TRBJ1-3; D: .
CDR3: CASSAGTSGRKGETQYF; DNA: TGTGCCAGCAGTGCTGGGACTAGCGGGAGGAAGGGGGAGACCCAGTACTTC; size: .; V: TRBV11-3; J: TRBJ2-5; D: TRBD2
CDR3: CASSEREGRSNYEQYF; DNA: TGTGCCAGCAGCGAGCGGGAGGGCCGGTCGAACTACGAGCAGTACTTC; size: few; V: TRBV2; J: TRBJ2-7; D: TRBD2
CDR3: CASSLAKAGWDEQYF; DNA: TGCGCCAGCAGCCTGGCCAAGGCAGGGTGGGACGAGCAGTACTTC; size: .; V: TRBV5-1; J: TRBJ2-7; D: .
CDR3: CASSLRAGGIYTDTQYF; DNA: TGTGCCAGCAGCTTACGGGCGGGAGGGATTTACACAGATACGCAGTATTTT; size: .; V: TRBV7-3; J: TRBJ2-3; D: TRBD2
CDR3: CASRASGGGNEQYF; DNA: TGTGCCAGCCGAGCTAGCGGGGGAGGCAACGAGCAGTACTTC; size: .; V: TRBV28; J: TRBJ2-7; D: TRBD2
CDR3: CASSLFPEDRVHGYTF; DNA: TGTGCCAGCAGCTTATTTCCCGAGGACAGGGTTCATGGCTACACCTTC; size: .; V: TRBV7-3; J: TRBJ1-2; D: TRBD1
CDR3: CASSFTKQGWETQYF; DNA: TGTGCCAGCAGCTTCACTAAACAGGGATGGGAGACCCAGTACTTC; size: .; V: TRBV5-4; J: TRBJ2-5; D: .
CDR3: CASSQGLAGGEQYF; DNA: TGTGCCAGCAGCCAGGGACTAGCGGGGGGTGAGCAGTACTTC; size: .; V: TRBV28; J: TRBJ2-7; D: TRBD2
CDR3: CAWSLQGGPQETQYF; DNA: TGTGCCTGGAGTCTACAGGGGGGACCCCAAGAGACCCAGTACTTC; size: .; V: TRBV30; J: TRBJ2-5; D: TRBD1
CDR3: CAISVGSSGWADTQYF; DNA: TGTGCCATCAGTGTAGGTAGTAGCGGATGGGCAGATACGCAGTATTTT; size: .; V: TRBV10-3; J: TRBJ2-3; D: .
CDR3: CASSQDINTGELFF; DNA: TGCGCCAGCAGCCAGGACATCAACACCGGGGAGCTGTTTTTT; size: .; V: TRBV4-3; J: TRBJ2-2; D: .
CDR3: CASSYLLAGGLHEQYF; DNA: TGTGCCAGCAGTTACCTACTAGCGGGAGGGCTCCACGAGCAGTACTTC; size: .; V: TRBV6-5; J: TRBJ2-7; D: TRBD2
CDR3: CASSPPGGAYGYTF; DNA: TGTGCCAGCTCACCACCTGGGGGGGCCTATGGCTACACCTTC; size: .; V: TRBV18; J: TRBJ1-2; D: .
CDR3: CASIAPFGLNTEAFF; DNA: TGTGCCAGCATTGCCCCATTCGGGTTGAACACTGAAGCTTTCTTT; size: .; V: TRBV19; J: TRBJ1-1; D: .
CDR3: CASSLDRGNTEAFF; DNA: TGTGCCAGCAGCTTGGACAGGGGTAACACTGAAGCTTTCTTT; size: .; V: TRBV7-8; J: TRBJ1-1; D: TRBD1
CDR3: CASSRSGTANNEQFF; DNA: TGTGCCAGCAGCCGAAGCGGGACCGCCAACAATGAGCAGTTCTTC; size: .; V: TRBV6-5; J: TRBJ2-1; D: TRBD2
CDR3: CASHTGRGTDTQYF; DNA: TGTGCCAGTCACACAGGGCGGGGCACAGATACGCAGTATTTT; size: .; V: TRBV6-5; J: TRBJ2-3; D: .
CDR3: CASSLPDSYGYTF; DNA: TGTGCCAGCAGCTTGCCAGACAGCTATGGCTACACCTTC; size: .; V: TRBV5-4; J: TRBJ1-2; D: .
CDR3: CASSTAIQKLFF; DNA: TGTGCCAGCAGTACCGCTATTCAAAAACTGTTTTTT; size: .; V: TRBV2; J: TRBJ1-4; D: .
CDR3: CASSYYNVRDQPQHF; DNA: TGTGCCAGCAGTTATTATAACGTCCGAGATCAGCCCCAGCATTTT; size: .; V: TRBV6-2/TRBV6-3; J: TRBJ1-5; D: .
CDR3: CATSDPGNEKLFF; DNA: TGTGCCACCAGTGATCCAGGGAATGAAAAACTGTTTTTT; size: few; V: TRBV24-1; J: TRBJ1-4; D: .
CDR3: CASSLDLGAGELFF; DNA: TGTGCCAGCAGCTTAGACCTGGGCGCCGGGGAGCTGTTTTTT; size: .; V: TRBV7-2; J: TRBJ2-2; D: .
CDR3: CASSSQEGEFF; DNA: TGTGCCAGCAGCTCTCAAGAGGGAGAGTTCTTC; size: .; V: TRBV7-9; J: TRBJ2-1; D: .
CDR3: CASSQAGIPGYGYTF; DNA: TGTGCCAGCAGCCAAGCAGGGATCCCAGGCTATGGCTACACCTTC; size: .; V: TRBV7-9; J: TRBJ1-2; D: .
CDR3: CASSRLSVGSNQPQHF; DNA: TGTGCCAGCAGCCGCCTTAGCGTTGGGAGCAATCAGCCCCAGCATTTT; size: .; V: TRBV11-2; J: TRBJ1-5; D: .
CDR3: CASSSGTGNEKLFF; DNA: TGTGCCAGCAGTTCCGGGACAGGGAATGAAAAACTGTTTTTT; size: .; V: TRBV6-5; J: TRBJ1-4; D: TRBD1
CDR3: CASSQGGRETQYF; DNA: TGTGCCAGCAGCCAAGGGGGCCGAGAGACCCAGTACTTC; size: .; V: TRBV3-1/TRBV3-2; J: TRBJ2-5; D: .
CDR3: CASSVTSLFNEQFF; DNA: TGTGCCAGCAGCGTAACGAGCCTATTCAATGAGCAGTTCTTC; size: few; V: TRBV9; J: TRBJ2-1; D: .
CDR3: CASSPRLAGVNEQFF; DNA: TGTGCCAGCAGCCCACGACTAGCGGGAGTCAATGAGCAGTTCTTC; size: .; V: TRBV7-3; J: TRBJ2-1; D: TRBD2
CDR3: CSVGKGLSSYEQYF; DNA: TGCAGCGTTGGTAAGGGGCTTAGCTCCTACGAGCAGTACTTC; size: .; V: TRBV29-1; J: TRBJ2-7; D: .
CDR3: CASSGADYGYTF; DNA: TGTGCCAGCTCAGGGGCCGACTATGGCTACACCTTC; size: few; V: TRBV18; J: TRBJ1-2; D: .
CDR3: CASSVTFGANVVAGPQETQYF; DNA: TGTGCCAGCAGCGTGACCTTTGGGGCCAACGTGGTAGCGGGACCTCAAGAGACCCAGTACTTC; size: .; V: TRBV9; J: TRBJ2-5; D: TRBD2
CDR3: CASSERWADTQYF; DNA: TGTGCCAGCAGTGAGAGGTGGGCAGATACGCAGTATTTT; size: .; V: TRBV6-1; J: TRBJ2-3; D: .
CDR3: CASSSSSYEQYF; DNA: TGTGCCAGCAGCTCGAGCTCCTACGAGCAGTACTTC; size: .; V: TRBV7-2; J: TRBJ2-7; D: .
CDR3: CASSYGRRYNSPLHF; DNA: TGTGCCAGCAGCTACGGACGGAGGTATAATTCACCCCTCCACTTT; size: few; V: TRBV7-3; J: TRBJ1-6; D: .
CDR3: CASSPFGSRDSGNTIYF; DNA: TGTGCCAGCTCACCATTTGGCAGCCGGGACTCTGGAAACACCATATATTTT; size: .; V: TRBV18; J: TRBJ1-3; D: .
CDR3: CASSPPDRSNEKLFF; DNA: TGTGCCAGCTCACCCCCGGACAGGTCTAATGAAAAACTGTTTTTT; size: .; V: TRBV18; J: TRBJ1-4; D: TRBD1
CDR3: CATWGGKGTGELFF; DNA: TGTGCCACCTGGGGGGGAAAAGGCACCGGGGAGCTGTTTTTT; size: .; V: TRBV6-5; J: TRBJ2-2; D: TRBD2
CDR3: CASSASLAGTHREQYF; DNA: TGTGCCAGCAGCGCGAGCCTAGCGGGAACCCATCGGGAGCAGTACTTC; size: .; V: TRBV9; J: TRBJ2-7; D: TRBD2
CDR3: CAWSPTGIQINTEAFF; DNA: TGTGCCTGGAGCCCTACCGGGATCCAGATAAACACTGAAGCTTTCTTT; size: .; V: TRBV30; J: TRBJ1-1; D: .
CDR3: CASSAAGRSYEQYF; DNA: TGTGCCAGTAGCGCGGCGGGACGGTCCTACGAGCAGTACTTC; size: .; V: TRBV19; J: TRBJ2-7; D: .
CDR3: CAWSPGGPNHSPLHF; DNA: TGTGCCTGGAGTCCAGGGGGCCCGAACCATTCACCCCTCCACTTT; size: .; V: TRBV30; J: TRBJ1-6; D: TRBD1
CDR3: CASSLTGGETQYF; DNA: TGTGCCAGCAGCCTGACGGGGGGAGAGACCCAGTACTTC; size: .; V: TRBV7-7; J: TRBJ2-5; D: TRBD2
CDR3: CASSFRTANEQFF; DNA: TGTGCCAGCAGCTTTCGGACAGCCAATGAGCAGTTCTTC; size: .; V: TRBV7-6; J: TRBJ2-1; D: .